The 10 T cell receptor beta chains listed next were all sequenced from one sample in a study of response to subunit inactivated influenza vaccine. MiXCR was run by TCRdb on the RT-PCR reads, yielding one entry per CDR3 protein. Among about 650,000 distinct CDR3 sequences listed, approximately 14% were seen once. This material consisted of PBMCs from blood, taken about 13 days after vaccination. The receptors here all came from a man aged 45-60 years who received an inactivated influenza vaccine.

This clonotype showed up just a few times. The chain combines TRBV5-1 with TRBJ2-5, with 7 bases identical to TRBD2. V shed 4 bases, J shed 5 bases, and the junction held 8 bases outside the gene matches. From germline, CDR1 is SGHRS and CDR2 YFSETQ. The CDR3 sequence is 14 residues long. The CDR3 reads CASSLRTSSETQYF. The DNA of the CDR3 is TGCGCCAGCAGCCTCAGGACTAGTTCGGAGACCCAGTACTTC.

Only a few counts were recorded for this clonotype. The V call is TRBV20-1, the J call TRBJ1-4; D remains unclear. Germline V gene lookup returns CDR1 DFQATT and CDR2 SNEGSKA (reference sequence). Trimming removed 1 base from V and 4 bases from J, with 10 bases in between. The CDR3 loop spans 14 amino acids. The CDR3 DNA reads TGCAGTGCTAGAGGAGGCTACGGTAATGAAAAACTGTTTTTT. This gives the protein CSARGGYGNEKLFF.

CDR3 bases: TGCAGCGTGGGGGGACAAAACTCCTACAATGAGCAGTTCTTC. It codes for CSVGGQNSYNEQFF. The chain is built from TRBV29-1 and TRBJ2-1, with D perhaps given as TRBD1 or TRBD2 (6 bases each). The CDR3 loop spans 14 amino acids. Germline CDR1 reads SQVTM; CDR2 reads ANQGSEA. Trimming removed 6 bases at V and 0 bases at J, with 12 bases between.

The chain employs TRBV20-1 and TRBJ2-3; TRBD1 matches 8 bases. The CDR3 has 15 residues. J gave up 2 bases and V 2 bases, and 6 bases lay outside the gene matches. Germline CDR1 and CDR2: DFQATT and SNEGSKA (reference sequence). The CDR3 DNA sequence: TGCAGTGCTAGATTGCCGGGACAGGTCACAGATACGCAGTATTTT. This sequence encodes CSARLPGQVTDTQYF.

The chain employs TRBV7-6 and TRBJ2-3, with D perhaps matching TRBD2 (5 bases). Germline values: CDR1 SGHVS, CDR2 FNYEAQ. V dropped 5 bases and J dropped 5 bases, with 11 bases sitting between them. CDR3 length: 13 residues. The chain's CDR3 is CASSHQRGDTQYF. The DNA of the CDR3 is TGTGCCAGCAGCCACCAACGGGGAGATACGCAGTATTTT. Complete variable domain (other parts from reference TRBV7-6 and TRBJ2-3): GAGVSQSPRYKVTKRGQDVALRCDPISGHVSLYWYRQALGQGPEFLTYFNYEAQQDKSGLPNDRFSAERPEGSISTLTIQRTEQRDSAMYRCASSHQRGDTQYFGPGTRLTVL.

In its sample, this clonotype was seen a few times. The V call is TRBV21-1, the J call TRBJ1-2; the D call in the table, TRBD1, was not verified against the DNA. TRBV21-1 is deemed a pseudogene. The CDR3 totals 16 residues. The DNA of the CDR3 is TGTGCCAGCAGCAAAGTTAGGAGCCGCCCCCCATACGGCTACACCTTC. Translated: CASSKVRSRPPYGYTF.

In this sample, this clonotype turned up a few times. The CDR3 reads CASSQDRHEQFF. DNA for the CDR3: TGCGCCAGCAGCCAAGATCGCCATGAGCAGTTCTTC. This chain connects TRBV4-3 to TRBJ2-1; D uncertain. This CDR3 comprises 12 residues. Per the germline V gene, CDR1 is LGHNA and CDR2 is YSLEER. The V gene lost 0 bases and the J gene lost 8 bases, with 5 bases spanning the gap.

This clonotype showed up many times. Relative to the germline gene, one junction end is altered; a read error may explain this. J is TRBJ2-3 and V is TRBV12-3 or TRBV12-4; TRBD2 matches 8 bases. This CDR3 region has 14 residues. Here the CDR3 DNA reads TGCGCCAGCAGCTTAGGCGGGGGGCCAGATACGCAGTATTTT. This gives the protein CASSLGGGPDTQYF.

This clonotype was picked up many times. V and J are TRBV24-1 and TRBJ2-2, with D perhaps TRBD1 or TRBD2 (5 bases each). Germline CDR1 KGHDR, CDR2 SFDVKD. This CDR3 is 16 amino acids long. V lost 3 bases and J 5 bases, leaving 15 bases between the germline ends. The CDR3 DNA sequence: TGTGCCACCAGTGATGGATGGCGAGGGGAGACCGGGGAGCTGTTTTTT. Translation: CATSDGWRGETGELFF.

This clonotype was counted a few times. The CDR3 is CASSATGFSGANVLTF. CDR3 bases: TGTGCCAGCTCAGCGACAGGGTTTTCTGGGGCCAACGTCCTGACTTTC. V usage is TRBV18 and J usage is TRBJ2-6; 7 bases are a match to TRBD1. The junction had 5 bases not matched to a gene; V was cut back by 5 bases and J by 1 base. Germline V CDR1 and CDR2: KGHSH, LQKENI. CDR3 length: 16 amino acids.